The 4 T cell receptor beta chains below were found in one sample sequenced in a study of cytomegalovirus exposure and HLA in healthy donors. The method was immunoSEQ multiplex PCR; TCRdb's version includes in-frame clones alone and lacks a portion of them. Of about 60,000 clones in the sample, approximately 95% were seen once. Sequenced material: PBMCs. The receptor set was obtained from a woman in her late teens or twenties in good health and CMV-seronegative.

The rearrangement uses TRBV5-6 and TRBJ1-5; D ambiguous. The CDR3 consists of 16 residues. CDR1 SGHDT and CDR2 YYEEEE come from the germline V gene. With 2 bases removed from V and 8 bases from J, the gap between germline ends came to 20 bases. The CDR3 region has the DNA TGTGCCAGCAGCTTCTCTAAAGAGGGAAAAAGGAAGCCCCAGCATTTT. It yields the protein CASSFSKEGKRKPQHF.

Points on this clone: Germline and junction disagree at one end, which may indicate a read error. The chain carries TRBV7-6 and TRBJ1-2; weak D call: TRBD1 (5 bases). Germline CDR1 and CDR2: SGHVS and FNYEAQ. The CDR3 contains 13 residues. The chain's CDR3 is CASSLEGLHGYTF. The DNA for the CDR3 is TGTGCCAGCAGTTTAGAGGGGCTTCATGGCTACACCTTC.

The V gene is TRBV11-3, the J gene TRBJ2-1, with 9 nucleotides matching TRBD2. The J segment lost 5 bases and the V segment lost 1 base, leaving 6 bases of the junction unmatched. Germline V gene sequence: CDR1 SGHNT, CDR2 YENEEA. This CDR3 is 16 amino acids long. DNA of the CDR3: TGTGCCAGCAGCTTAGTGGGGCTAGCGGGACACAATGAGCAGTTCTTC. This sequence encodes CASSLVGLAGHNEQFF. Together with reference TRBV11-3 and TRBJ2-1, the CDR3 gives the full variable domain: EAGVVQSPRYKIIEKKQPVAFWCNPISGHNTLYWYLQNLGQGPELLIRYENEEAVDDSQLPKDRFSAERLKGVDSTLKIQPAELGDSAVYLCASSLVGLAGHNEQFFGPGTRLTVL.

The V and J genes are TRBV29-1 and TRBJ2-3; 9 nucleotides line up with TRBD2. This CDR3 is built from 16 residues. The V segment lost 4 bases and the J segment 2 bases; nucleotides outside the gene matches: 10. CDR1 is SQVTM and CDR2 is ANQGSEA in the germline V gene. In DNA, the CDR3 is TGCAGCGTTGCCTCCTCGACTAGCGGCCCCACAGATACGCAGTATTTT. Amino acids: CSVASSTSGPTDTQYF.